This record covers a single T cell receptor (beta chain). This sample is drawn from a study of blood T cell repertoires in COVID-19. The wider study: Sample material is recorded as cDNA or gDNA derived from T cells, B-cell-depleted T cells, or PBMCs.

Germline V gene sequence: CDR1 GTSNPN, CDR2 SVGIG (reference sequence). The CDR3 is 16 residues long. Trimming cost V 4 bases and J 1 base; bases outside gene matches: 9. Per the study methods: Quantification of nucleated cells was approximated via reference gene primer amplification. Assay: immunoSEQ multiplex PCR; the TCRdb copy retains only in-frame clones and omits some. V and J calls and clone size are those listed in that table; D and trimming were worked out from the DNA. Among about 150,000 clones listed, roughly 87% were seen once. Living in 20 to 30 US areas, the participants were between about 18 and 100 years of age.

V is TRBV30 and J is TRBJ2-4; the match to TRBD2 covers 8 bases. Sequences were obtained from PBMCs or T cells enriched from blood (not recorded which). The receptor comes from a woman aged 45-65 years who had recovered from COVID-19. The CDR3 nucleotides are TGTGCCTGGATTCCCGGGACTAGGGGGGCCAAAAACATTCAGTACTTC. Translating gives CAWIPGTRGAKNIQYF.